These T cell receptor beta chains were read from a single sample in a study of CD8+ T cells in alopecia areata. Repertoires were generated with immunoSEQ multiplex PCR, while TCRdb's copy carries only in-frame clones and drops some. The table includes roughly 200,000 clones, approximately 55% detected once. The sequenced sample was CD8+ T cells sorted from blood, obtained at week 24, from a patient treated with tofacitinib. The receptors here all came from a human donor with alopecia areata. Both conserved end residues are part of each CDR3. A D gene is named only where the DNA matches it firmly. Clone size is shown for a subset of rows, as once, few, many or a class of expanded clone.

V,size,D,J,CDR3,DNA
TRBV25-1,.,.,TRBJ1-5,CASSEGNQPQHF,TGTGCCAGCAGTGAGGGGAATCAGCCCCAGCATTTT
TRBV2,few,TRBD2,TRBJ2-2,CAISGGRELFF,TGTGCCATCTCGGGGGGGAGGGAGCTGTTTTTT
TRBV29-1,few,TRBD1,TRBJ1-2,CSDGTGHGYTF,TGCAGCGACGGGACAGGCCATGGCTACACCTTC
TRBV7-6,few,.,TRBJ2-1,CASSPDRNEQFF,TGTGCCAGCAGCCCAGACAGGAACGAGCAGTTCTTC
TRBV9,few,TRBD2,TRBJ2-1,CASRSDGGADNEQFF,TGTGCCAGCAGATCCGACGGGGGGGCCGACAATGAGCAGTTCTTC
TRBV30,.,TRBD1,TRBJ2-1,CAWSVSGTDPQFF,TGTGCCTGGAGTGTATCTGGGACAGACCCTCAGTTCTTC
TRBV12-5,few,.,TRBJ1-5,CASGDDPDTGPHQPQHF,TGTGCTAGTGGTGATGACCCGGACACGGGCCCTCATCAGCCCCAGCATTTT
TRBV19,few,.,TRBJ2-1,CASRNQGQGNEQFF,TGTGCCAGTAGGAATCAGGGCCAGGGCAATGAGCAGTTCTTC
TRBV29-1,.,.,TRBJ2-2,CSVDRPHTGELFF,TGCAGCGTTGACAGGCCACACACCGGGGAGCTGTTTTTT
TRBV19,.,.,TRBJ2-6,CASSWTGTRSSGANVLTF,TGTGCCAGTAGCTGGACCGGGACAAGAAGCTCTGGGGCCAACGTCCTGACTTTC
TRBV4-3,.,TRBD1,TRBJ1-2,CASSQELSTGNYGYTF,TGCGCCAGCAGCCAGGAACTGTCGACAGGGAACTATGGCTACACCTTC
TRBV30,.,.,TRBJ1-2,CAWTIGGPRAYTF,TGTGCCTGGACCATAGGGGGACCTAGAGCCTACACCTTC
TRBV29-1,.,TRBD1,TRBJ1-2,CSVGVTGGFDGYTF,TGCAGCGTTGGGGTGACAGGGGGCTTCGATGGCTACACCTTC
TRBV13,.,.,TRBJ2-1,CASSLAPGDNEQFF,TGTGCCAGCAGCTTAGCTCCGGGAGACAATGAGCAGTTCTTC
TRBV7-2,.,.,TRBJ2-1,CASSLAQGDEQFF,TGTGCCAGCAGCTTAGCCCAGGGCGATGAGCAGTTCTTC
TRBV7-3,many,TRBD2,TRBJ2-1,CASSLTSGGYNEQFF,TGTGCCAGCAGCCTGACTAGCGGGGGCTACAATGAGCAGTTCTTC
TRBV29-1,.,TRBD2,TRBJ2-1,CSVESSGDLYNEQFF,TGCAGCGTTGAATCTAGCGGGGACCTATACAATGAGCAGTTCTTC
TRBV7-9,few,.,TRBJ1-2,CASSLGGNYGYTF,TGTGCCAGCAGCTTAGGGGGCAACTATGGCTACACCTTC
TRBV9,.,TRBD1,TRBJ1-2,CASSEATGRGYTF,TGTGCCAGCAGCGAGGCGACAGGGCGAGGCTACACCTTC
TRBV30,.,.,TRBJ1-1,CAWSVLDTEAFF,TGTGCCTGGAGTGTACTGGACACTGAAGCTTTCTTT
TRBV11-2,once,.,TRBJ1-1,CASSYYTQRGSEAFF,TGTGCCAGCAGCTATTACACCCAAAGGGGCTCTGAAGCTTTCTTT
TRBV4-2,.,.,TRBJ1-1,CASSQGVIMNTEAFF,TGTGCCAGCAGCCAAGGGGTGATCATGAACACTGAAGCTTTCTTT
TRBV11-1,.,TRBD1,TRBJ2-7,CASSLGQGAYEQYF,TGTGCCAGCAGCTTAGGACAGGGGGCCTACGAGCAGTACTTC
TRBV11-3,.,.,TRBJ2-1,CASSFITDALGEQFF,TGTGCCAGCAGCTTTATAACGGATGCTTTGGGTGAGCAGTTCTTC
TRBV5-1,.,TRBD1,TRBJ1-1,CASSQGEGKVNTEAFF,TGCGCCAGCAGCCAGGGGGAGGGGAAAGTGAACACTGAAGCTTTCTTT
TRBV7-8,few,.,TRBJ2-3,CASSASRGNTDTQYF,TGTGCCAGCAGCGCATCGCGGGGTAACACAGATACGCAGTATTTT
TRBV7-2,.,TRBD1,TRBJ2-3,CASRQGGTDTQYF,TGTGCCAGCAGACAGGGGGGCACAGATACGCAGTATTTT
TRBV27,once,.,TRBJ2-1,CASSLGPSSGEFF,TGTGCCAGCAGTTTAGGCCCTAGCTCAGGGGAGTTCTTC
TRBV4-3,once,.,TRBJ2-1,CASSQDRGGYNEQFF,TGCGCCAGCAGCCAAGACCGGGGCGGATACAATGAGCAGTTCTTC
TRBV7-9,.,.,TRBJ2-1,CASSLGDNEQFF,TGTGCCAGCAGTCTCGGCGACAATGAGCAGTTCTTC
TRBV30,.,.,TRBJ1-2,CAWTKGIGIYGYTF,TGTGCCTGGACCAAAGGAATTGGGATCTATGGCTACACCTTC
TRBV7-3,.,.,TRBJ1-2,CASSLTPGGDYGYTF,TGTGCCAGCAGCTTAACCCCGGGGGGAGACTATGGCTACACCTTC
TRBV5-1,.,TRBD1,TRBJ1-1,CASSSRTGGVTEAFF,TGCGCCAGCAGCTCACGGACAGGCGGGGTCACTGAAGCTTTCTTT
TRBV6-1,.,.,TRBJ1-1,CASSEGRTANTEAFF,TGTGCCAGCAGTGAAGGGAGGACAGCGAACACTGAAGCTTTCTTT
TRBV9,once,.,TRBJ1-1,CASSVGLEDTEAFF,TGTGCCAGCAGCGTAGGTCTTGAGGACACTGAAGCTTTCTTT
TRBV11-1,.,.,TRBJ2-3,CASSLWKRTDTQYF,TGTGCCAGCAGCTTATGGAAGCGGACAGATACGCAGTATTTT
TRBV30,.,.,TRBJ1-1,CAWSVRGLNTEAFF,TGTGCCTGGAGTGTAAGAGGCCTTAACACTGAAGCTTTCTTT
TRBV19,few,TRBD1,TRBJ2-5,CASSPSGGRETQYF,TGTGCCAGTAGTCCCTCAGGGGGTAGGGAGACCCAGTACTTC
TRBV27,.,.,TRBJ2-3,CASRTYPDTQYF,TGTGCCAGCAGGACTTACCCCGATACGCAGTATTTT
TRBV11-2,.,.,TRBJ2-5,CASSLGILGGVETQYF,TGTGCCAGCAGCTTAGGGATTCTGGGGGGTGTCGAGACCCAGTACTTC
TRBV11-2,.,.,TRBJ2-6,CASSLGGPSGANVLTF,TGTGCCAGCAGCTTAGGTGGGCCTTCTGGGGCCAACGTCCTGACTTTC
TRBV7-9,few,TRBD1,TRBJ1-1,CASSFGTGSNTEAFF,TGTGCCAGCAGCTTCGGGACAGGGTCAAACACTGAAGCTTTCTTT
TRBV7-9,.,.,TRBJ1-5,CASSLGDQPQHF,TGTGCCAGCAGCTTGGGGGATCAGCCCCAGCATTTT
TRBV30,.,TRBD2,TRBJ2-5,CAWTLAGGETQYF,TGTGCCTGGACCCTAGCGGGGGGAGAGACCCAGTACTTC
TRBV25-1,.,.,TRBJ2-3,CASSEYVRQGASTDTQYF,TGTGCCAGCAGTGAATATGTTCGTCAGGGCGCTAGCACAGATACGCAGTATTTT
TRBV29-1,few,.,TRBJ2-1,CSGERLGSNEQFF,TGCAGCGGTGAGCGGCTGGGGTCCAATGAGCAGTTCTTC
TRBV23-1,.,.,TRBJ2-2,CASPRPRINTGELFF,TGCGCCAGCCCCCGCCCCAGGATTAACACCGGGGAGCTGTTTTTT
TRBV11-2,few,.,TRBJ2-1,CASSLSRYNEQFF,TGTGCCAGCAGCTTGTCCCGATACAATGAGCAGTTCTTC
TRBV5-6,.,.,TRBJ2-1,CASSLGPVGQFF,TGTGCCAGCAGCTTGGGTCCAGTCGGACAGTTCTTC